The rows below give T cell receptor beta chains drawn from one sample of a study of shared T cell receptors in the human thymus. Clones were read by immunoSEQ multiplex PCR, and TCRdb kept only the in-frame ones, dropping some. The sample includes about 660,000 clones, 87% of them seen just once. The same sample was also used in a study of human thymus T cells.

Source material: thymocytes. These receptors all come from a boy under three years old with a congenital heart defect. CDR3s include the opening cysteine and the closing phenylalanine or tryptophan. The order of the fields is CDR3 protein, V gene.

CASSQEGTGDEKLFF	TRBV4-1
CASSSAGQGAYEQYF	TRBV19
CASSALAGPPETQYF	TRBV7-2
CATVETSGRIYEQYF	TRBV10-3
CASTRQGTDTQYF	TRBV5-1
CASRTTGGKYEQYF	TRBV25-1
CASSGPSRQGREKLFF	TRBV25-1
CASSQYSRTSGGVTPNEQFF	TRBV4-3
CASSRSNSGYNSPLHF	TRBV4-1
CASSFRWRRDRLNTEAFF	TRBV7-2
CASSLSRGGGGVETQYF	TRBV5-6
CASGPQPVTQYF	TRBV12-5
CASSHQVSYTSYEQYF	TRBV4-3
CASARGGQETQYF	TRBV4-2
CSVDGLTPGGAYNEQFF	TRBV29-1
CASSPHGTGLLSGNTIYF	TRBV27
CASSPPRENSPLHF	TRBV9
CASYSEGGSTDTQYF	TRBV2
CASRKPGLAGGNYTDTQYF	TRBV7-8
CASSIRGDYGYTF	TRBV19
CAWSSSRDRATYEQYF	TRBV30
CATSRGLAGDNEQFF	TRBV15
CASSQEITLTGYYGYTF	TRBV14
CASSPSYEQYF	TRBV7-2
CAWRVGEYGYTF	TRBV30
CASSTGVDYEQYF	TRBV19
CASGTESYTEAFF	TRBV6-5
CARSLASPDTQYF	TRBV5-3
CASSFSPGLVYEQYF	TRBV6-5
CASSLEELQGISGNTIYF	TRBV7-9
CASSANWSGGVRTDTQYF	TRBV7-6
CASSLIAWGLEKLFF	TRBV28
CASSGDRTSYYNEQFF	TRBV25-1
CASRPPVGGGPNTEAFF	TRBV27
CASSLETGTTTDTQYF	TRBV7-8
CASSPLGQVEETQYF	TRBV5-1
CASSQDPLGGASYEQYF	TRBV4-2
CASSLVTWGLAGGDLTGELFF	TRBV5-1
CASSLVRSMPGLMNTEAFF	TRBV7-2
CASSVALDREGTGELFF	TRBV9
CASSQEGGATEAFF	TRBV14
CASSLLGSINEKLFF	TRBV5-6
CASSQHRGRLQAFF	TRBV4-2
CASSYKGSQETQYF	TRBV6-5
CASSPRESPETQYF	TRBV7-9
CASSLDIGHPYEQYF	TRBV7-9
CASSSSGTGGEKLFF	TRBV18
CASSQAAASGPFNEQFF	TRBV4-3
CASSEQGYGNTIYF	TRBV10-2
CASSESPRWEQYF	TRBV2
CASSEISRRDRGEQYF	TRBV6-1
CASSQTSGYYEQYF	TRBV27
CASSQDRSRADTQYF	TRBV14